Sequencing of this T cell receptor (beta chain) was carried out in a study of T cell changes during pregnancy in multiple sclerosis. Libraries were prepared by immunoSEQ multiplex PCR; TCRdb keeps only in-frame clonotypes and omits some of them. The sample holds under 85,000 clones, roughly nine tenths seen once. The clonotype was recovered from a female donor in good health, enrolled as a control in a pregnancy study. The sample was CD4+ T cells from peripheral blood mononuclear cells, taken in the third trimester of pregnancy.

The DNA of the CDR3 is TGTGCCAGCAGCTTGCCCCTGCAGTACGAGCAGTACTTC. This translates into CASSLPLQYEQYF. The rearrangement links TRBV7-3 to TRBJ2-7; D is ambiguous. Germline V CDR1 and CDR2: SGHTA, FQGTGA. This CDR3 has 13 amino acids. V lost 3 bases and J 4 bases, leaving 10 bases between the germline ends.